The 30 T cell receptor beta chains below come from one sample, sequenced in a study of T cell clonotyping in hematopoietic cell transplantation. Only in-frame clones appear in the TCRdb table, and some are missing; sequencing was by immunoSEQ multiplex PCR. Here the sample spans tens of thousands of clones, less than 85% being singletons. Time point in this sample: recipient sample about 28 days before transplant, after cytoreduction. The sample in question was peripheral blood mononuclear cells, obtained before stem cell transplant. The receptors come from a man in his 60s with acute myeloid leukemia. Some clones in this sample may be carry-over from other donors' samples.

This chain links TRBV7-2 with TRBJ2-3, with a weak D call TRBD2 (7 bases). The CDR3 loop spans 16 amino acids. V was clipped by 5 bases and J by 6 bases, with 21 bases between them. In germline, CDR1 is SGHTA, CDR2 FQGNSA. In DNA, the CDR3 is TGTGCCAGCAGCCGACGGGTCGAAGGGGGGGCTGATACGCAGTATTTT. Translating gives CASSRRVEGGADTQYF.

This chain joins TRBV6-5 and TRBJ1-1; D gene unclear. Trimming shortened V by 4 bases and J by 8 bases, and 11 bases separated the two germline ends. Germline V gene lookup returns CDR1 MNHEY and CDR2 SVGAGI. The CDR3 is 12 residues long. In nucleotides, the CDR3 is TGTGCCAGCAGTTCCCTCCCTCCGGAAGCTTTCTTT. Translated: CASSSLPPEAFF.

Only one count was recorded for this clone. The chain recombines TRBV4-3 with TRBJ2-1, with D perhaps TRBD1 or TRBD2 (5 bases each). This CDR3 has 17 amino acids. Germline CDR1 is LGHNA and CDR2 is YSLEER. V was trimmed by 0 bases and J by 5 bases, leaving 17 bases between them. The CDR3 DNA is TGCGCCAGCAGCCAAGATTTGGGGCAGGGAGTTAACAATGAGCAGTTCTTC. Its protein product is CASSQDLGQGVNNEQFF.

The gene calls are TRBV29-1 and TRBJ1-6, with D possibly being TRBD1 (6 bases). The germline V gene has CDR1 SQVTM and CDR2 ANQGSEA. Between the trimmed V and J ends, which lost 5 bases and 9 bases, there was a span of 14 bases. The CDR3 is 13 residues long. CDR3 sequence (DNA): TGCAGCGTTCGGGACACCGGCGGTTCACCCCTCCACTTT. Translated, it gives CSVRDTGGSPLHF.

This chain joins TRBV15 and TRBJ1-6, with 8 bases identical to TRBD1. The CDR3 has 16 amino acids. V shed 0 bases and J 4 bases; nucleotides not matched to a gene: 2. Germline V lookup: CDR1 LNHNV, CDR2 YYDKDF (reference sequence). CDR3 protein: CATSREGQGYNSPLHF. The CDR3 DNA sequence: TGTGCCACCAGCAGAGAAGGACAGGGATATAATTCACCCCTCCACTTT.

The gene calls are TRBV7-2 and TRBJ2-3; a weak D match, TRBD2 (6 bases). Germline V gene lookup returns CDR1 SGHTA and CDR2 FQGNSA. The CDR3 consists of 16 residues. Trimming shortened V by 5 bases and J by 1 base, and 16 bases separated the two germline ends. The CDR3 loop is CASSPRWASGTDTQYF. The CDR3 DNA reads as TGTGCCAGCAGCCCCCGATGGGCTAGCGGCACAGATACGCAGTATTTT.

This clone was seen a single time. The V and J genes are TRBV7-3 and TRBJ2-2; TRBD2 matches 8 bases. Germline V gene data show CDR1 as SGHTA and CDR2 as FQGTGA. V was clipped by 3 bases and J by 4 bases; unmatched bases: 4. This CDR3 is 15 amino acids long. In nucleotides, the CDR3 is TGTGCCAGCAGCTTCGATCTAGCGGGCACCGGGGAGCTGTTTTTT. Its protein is CASSFDLAGTGELFF.

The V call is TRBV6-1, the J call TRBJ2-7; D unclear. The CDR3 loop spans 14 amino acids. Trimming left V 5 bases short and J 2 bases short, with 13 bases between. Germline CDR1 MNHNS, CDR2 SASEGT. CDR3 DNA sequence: TGTGCCAGCAGTTTACGGACCGGTACCTACGAGCAGTACTTC. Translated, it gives CASSLRTGTYEQYF.

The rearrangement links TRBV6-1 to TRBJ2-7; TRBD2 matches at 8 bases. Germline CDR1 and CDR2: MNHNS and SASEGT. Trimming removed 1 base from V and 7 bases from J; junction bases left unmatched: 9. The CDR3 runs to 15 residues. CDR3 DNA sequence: TGTGCCAGCAGTGAAGGTCCGGGGATAGCGGGGGAGCAGTACTTC. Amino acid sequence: CASSEGPGIAGEQYF.

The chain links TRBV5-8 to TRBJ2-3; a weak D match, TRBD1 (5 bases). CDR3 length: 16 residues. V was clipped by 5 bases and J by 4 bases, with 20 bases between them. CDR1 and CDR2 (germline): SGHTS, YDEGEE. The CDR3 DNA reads TGTGCCAGCAGTTACTCTGACAGACTCTCGGCAGATACGCAGTATTTT. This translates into CASSYSDRLSADTQYF.

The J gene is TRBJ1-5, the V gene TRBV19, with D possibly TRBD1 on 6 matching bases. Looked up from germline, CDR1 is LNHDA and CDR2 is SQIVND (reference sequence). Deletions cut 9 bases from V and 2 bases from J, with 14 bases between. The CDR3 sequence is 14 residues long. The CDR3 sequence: CASTTRGGNQPQHF. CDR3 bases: TGTGCCAGCACGACCAGGGGTGGCAATCAGCCCCAGCATTTT.

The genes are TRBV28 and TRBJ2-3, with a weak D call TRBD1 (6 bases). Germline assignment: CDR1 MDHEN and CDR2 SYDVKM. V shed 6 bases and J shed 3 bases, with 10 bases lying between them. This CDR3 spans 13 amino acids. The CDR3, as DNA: TGTGCCAGCAGCATAGGGGGAACAGATACGCAGTATTTT. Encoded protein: CASSIGGTDTQYF.

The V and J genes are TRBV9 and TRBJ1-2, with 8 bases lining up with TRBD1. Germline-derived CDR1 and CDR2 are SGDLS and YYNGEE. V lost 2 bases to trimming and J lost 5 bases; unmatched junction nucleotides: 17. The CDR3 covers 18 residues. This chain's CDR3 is CASSVSSSGTGGRYGYTF. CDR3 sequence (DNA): TGTGCCAGCAGCGTCTCCAGTAGTGGGACAGGAGGAAGATATGGCTACACCTTC.

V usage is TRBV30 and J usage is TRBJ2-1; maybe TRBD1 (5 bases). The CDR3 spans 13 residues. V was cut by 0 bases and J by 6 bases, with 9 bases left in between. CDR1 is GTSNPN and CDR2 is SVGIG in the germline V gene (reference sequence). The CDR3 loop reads CAWSVRRGNEQFF. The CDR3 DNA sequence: TGTGCCTGGAGTGTACGTAGGGGCAATGAGCAGTTCTTC.

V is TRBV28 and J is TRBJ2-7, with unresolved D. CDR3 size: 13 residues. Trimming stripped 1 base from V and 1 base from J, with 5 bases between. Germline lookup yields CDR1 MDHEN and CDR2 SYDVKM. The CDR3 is CASSLYRSYEQYF. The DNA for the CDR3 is TGTGCCAGCAGTTTATACAGATCCTACGAGCAGTACTTC. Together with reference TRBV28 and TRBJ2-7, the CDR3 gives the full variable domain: DVKVTQSSRYLVKRTGEKVFLECVQDMDHENMFWYRQDPGLGLRLIYFSYDVKMKEKGDIPEGYSVSREKKERFSLILESASTNQTSMYLCASSLYRSYEQYFGPGTRLTVT.

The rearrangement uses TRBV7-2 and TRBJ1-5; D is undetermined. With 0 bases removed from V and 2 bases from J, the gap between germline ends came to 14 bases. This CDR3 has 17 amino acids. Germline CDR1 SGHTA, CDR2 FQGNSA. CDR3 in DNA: TGTGCCAGCAGCTTAGCTTCCCTCCCCCGGGGCAATCAGCCCCAGCATTTT. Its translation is CASSLASLPRGNQPQHF.

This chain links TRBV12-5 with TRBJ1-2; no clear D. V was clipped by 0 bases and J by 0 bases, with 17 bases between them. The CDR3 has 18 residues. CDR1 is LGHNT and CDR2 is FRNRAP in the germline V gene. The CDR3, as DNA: TGTGCTAGTGGTTTGGTACGGACGACGACTCAAGCTAACTATGGCTACACCTTC. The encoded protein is CASGLVRTTTQANYGYTF.

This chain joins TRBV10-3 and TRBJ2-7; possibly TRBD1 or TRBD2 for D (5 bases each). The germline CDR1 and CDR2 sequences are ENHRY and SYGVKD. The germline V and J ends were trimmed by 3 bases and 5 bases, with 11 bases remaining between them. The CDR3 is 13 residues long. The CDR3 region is CAISDRQGDEQYF. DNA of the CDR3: TGTGCCATCAGTGATAGGCAGGGAGACGAGCAGTACTTC.

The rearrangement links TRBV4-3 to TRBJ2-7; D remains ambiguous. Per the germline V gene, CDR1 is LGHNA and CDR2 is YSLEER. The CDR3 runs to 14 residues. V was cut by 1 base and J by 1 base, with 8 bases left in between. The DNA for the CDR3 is TGCGCCAGCAGCCAAGGGCGGAGTTCCTACGAGCAGTACTTC. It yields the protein CASSQGRSSYEQYF.

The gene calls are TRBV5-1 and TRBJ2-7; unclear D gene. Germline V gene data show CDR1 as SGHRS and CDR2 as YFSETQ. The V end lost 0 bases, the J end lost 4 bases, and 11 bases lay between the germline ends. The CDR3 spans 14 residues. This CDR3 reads CASSLVVSPYEQYF. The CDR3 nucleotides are TGCGCCAGCAGCTTGGTCGTTTCGCCGTACGAGCAGTACTTC.

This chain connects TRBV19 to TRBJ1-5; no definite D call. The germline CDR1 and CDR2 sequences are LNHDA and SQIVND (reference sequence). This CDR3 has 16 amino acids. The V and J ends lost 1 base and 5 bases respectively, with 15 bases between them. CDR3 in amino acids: CASSIGRRQVDQPQHF. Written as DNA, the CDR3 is TGTGCCAGTAGTATAGGTCGGCGGCAGGTCGATCAGCCCCAGCATTTT.

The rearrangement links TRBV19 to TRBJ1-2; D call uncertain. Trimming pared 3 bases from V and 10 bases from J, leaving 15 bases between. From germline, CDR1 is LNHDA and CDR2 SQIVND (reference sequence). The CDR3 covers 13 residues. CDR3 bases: TGTGCCAGTAGTATTCACCCCGCCGGAGACTACACCTTC. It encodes CASSIHPAGDYTF.

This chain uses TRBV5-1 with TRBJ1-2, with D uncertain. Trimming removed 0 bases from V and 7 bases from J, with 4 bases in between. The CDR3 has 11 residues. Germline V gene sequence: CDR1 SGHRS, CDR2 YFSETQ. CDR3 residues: CASSLGSGYTF. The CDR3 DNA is TGCGCCAGCAGCTTGGGCAGTGGCTACACCTTC. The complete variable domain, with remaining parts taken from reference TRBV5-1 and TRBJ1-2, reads KAGVTQTPRYLIKTRGQQVTLSCSPISGHRSVSWYQQTPGQGLQFLFEYFSETQRNKGNFPGRFSGRQFSNSRSEMNVSTLELGDSALYLCASSLGSGYTFGSGTRLTVV.

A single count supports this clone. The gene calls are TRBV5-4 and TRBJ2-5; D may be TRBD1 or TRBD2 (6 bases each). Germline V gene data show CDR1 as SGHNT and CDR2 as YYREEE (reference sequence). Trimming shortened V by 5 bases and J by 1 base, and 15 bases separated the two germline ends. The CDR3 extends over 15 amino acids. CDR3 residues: CASSHPGGGQETQYF. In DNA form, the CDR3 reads TGTGCCAGCAGTCATCCCGGAGGGGGCCAAGAGACCCAGTACTTC.

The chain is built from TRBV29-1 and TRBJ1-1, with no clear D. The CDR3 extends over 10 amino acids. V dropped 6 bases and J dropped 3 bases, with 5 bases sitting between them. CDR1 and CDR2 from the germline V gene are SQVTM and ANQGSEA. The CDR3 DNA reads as TGCAGCGTAGCAGACACTGAAGCTTTCTTT. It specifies CSVADTEAFF.

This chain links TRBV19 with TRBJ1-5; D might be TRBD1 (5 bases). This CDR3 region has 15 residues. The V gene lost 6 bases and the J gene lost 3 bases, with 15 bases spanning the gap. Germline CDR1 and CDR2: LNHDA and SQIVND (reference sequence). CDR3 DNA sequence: TGTGCCAGTAGCCTCCGTGGGGGTTCCAATCAGCCCCAGCATTTT. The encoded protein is CASSLRGGSNQPQHF. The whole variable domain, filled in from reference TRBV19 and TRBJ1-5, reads DGGITQSPKYLFRKEGQNVTLSCEQNLNHDAMYWYRQDPGQGLRLIYYSQIVNDFQKGDIAEGYSVSREKKESFPLTVTSAQKNPTAFYLCASSLRGGSNQPQHFGDGTRLSIL.

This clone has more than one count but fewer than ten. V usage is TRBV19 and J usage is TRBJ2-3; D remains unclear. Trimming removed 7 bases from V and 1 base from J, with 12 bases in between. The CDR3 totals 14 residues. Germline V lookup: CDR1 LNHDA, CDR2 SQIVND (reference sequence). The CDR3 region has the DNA TGTGCCAGTACCGACGAAGCCCGCACAGATACGCAGTATTTT. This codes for CASTDEARTDTQYF.

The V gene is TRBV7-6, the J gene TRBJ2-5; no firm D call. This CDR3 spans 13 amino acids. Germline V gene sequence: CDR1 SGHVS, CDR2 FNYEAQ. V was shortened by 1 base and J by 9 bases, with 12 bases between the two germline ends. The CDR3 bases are TGTGCCAGCAGCTTAGTTATCCGCGATTCCCAGTACTTC. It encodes CASSLVIRDSQYF.

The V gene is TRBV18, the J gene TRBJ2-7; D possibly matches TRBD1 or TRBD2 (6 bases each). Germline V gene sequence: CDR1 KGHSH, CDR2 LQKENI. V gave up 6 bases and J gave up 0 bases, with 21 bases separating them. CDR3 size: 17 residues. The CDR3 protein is CASSPPGGRKFSYEQYF. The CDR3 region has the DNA TGTGCCAGCTCGCCCCCCGGGGGCAGGAAATTCTCCTACGAGCAGTACTTC.

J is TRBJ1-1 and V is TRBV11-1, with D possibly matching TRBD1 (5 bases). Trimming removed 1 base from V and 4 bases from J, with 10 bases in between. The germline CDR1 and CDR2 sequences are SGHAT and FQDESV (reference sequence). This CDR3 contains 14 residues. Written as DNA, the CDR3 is TGTGCCAGCAGCTTAGGAAGGGGAAGCACTGAAGCTTTCTTT. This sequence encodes CASSLGRGSTEAFF.